One sample yielded the 30 T cell receptor beta chains listed below, sequenced in a study of shared clonotypes between healthy human individuals. Using immunoSEQ multiplex PCR, the repertoire was profiled, and TCRdb retains in-frame clones only, with some absent. In the table there are some 1 million clones, approximately 72% of which are singletons. Material: memory CD4+ T cells sorted from blood. The subset denotes: CD45RA-negative fraction. Source of these receptors: a man aged 18 to 29 in good health.

This rearrangement joins TRBV9 to TRBJ2-1, with D possibly matching TRBD2 (6 bases). This CDR3 spans 15 amino acids. Per the germline V gene, CDR1 is SGDLS and CDR2 is YYNGEE. V gave up 0 bases and J gave up 5 bases, with 12 bases separating them. The CDR3 region is CASSVGLARDNEQFF. CDR3 nucleotides: TGTGCCAGCAGCGTAGGGCTAGCGAGAGACAATGAGCAGTTCTTC.

This chain connects TRBV5-1 to TRBJ2-7, with 8 bases that match TRBD1. CDR1 and CDR2 (germline): SGHRS, YFSETQ. This CDR3 has 14 residues. Germline trimming cut 4 bases from V and 5 bases from J; bases unmatched to any gene: 8. The CDR3 spells CASSVDRGSDEQYF. The CDR3, as DNA: TGCGCCAGCAGCGTCGACAGGGGTAGCGACGAGCAGTACTTC. Variable domain in full (rest from reference TRBV5-1 and TRBJ2-7): KAGVTQTPRYLIKTRGQQVTLSCSPISGHRSVSWYQQTPGQGLQFLFEYFSETQRNKGNFPGRFSGRQFSNSRSEMNVSTLELGDSALYLCASSVDRGSDEQYFGPGTRLTVT.

This chain uses TRBV5-1 with TRBJ2-7; D might be TRBD1 (5 bases). CDR3 length: 14 amino acids. Trimming left V 2 bases short and J 2 bases short, with 11 bases between. Looked up from germline, CDR1 is SGHRS and CDR2 is YFSETQ. This chain's CDR3 is CASSFSTETYEQYF. CDR3 DNA: TGCGCCAGCAGCTTCTCGACAGAAACCTACGAGCAGTACTTC.

This clone has a handful of counts. The chain recombines TRBV5-4 with TRBJ2-1, with D perhaps TRBD2 (6 bases). The CDR3 spans 15 residues. V lost 2 bases and J 6 bases, leaving 15 bases between the germline ends. Germline CDR1 SGHNT, CDR2 YYREEE (reference sequence). CDR3 residues: CASSFNRESGNEQFF. CDR3 bases: TGTGCCAGCAGCTTTAACCGGGAGTCGGGCAATGAGCAGTTCTTC. Drawing the rest from reference TRBV5-4 and TRBJ2-1, the complete variable domain is ETGVTQSPTHLIKTRGQQVTLRCSSQSGHNTVSWYQQALGQGPQFIFQYYREEENGRGNFPPRFSGLQFPNYSSELNVNALELDDSALYLCASSFNRESGNEQFFGPGTRLTVL.

A single count supports this clone. The chain couples TRBV6-5 to TRBJ2-7, with D uncertain. Trimming took off 5 bases at V and 7 bases at J, with 9 bases between the two ends. Germline CDR1 is MNHEY and CDR2 is SVGAGI. The CDR3 totals 11 residues. The CDR3 bases are TGTGCCAGCAGTAGAGGTCGGGAGCAGTACTTC. Translating gives CASSRGREQYF.

The chain uses TRBV6-6 and TRBJ2-7, with D perhaps TRBD2 (5 bases). This CDR3 contains 15 residues. Germline V gives CDR1 MNHNY, CDR2 SVGAGI (reference sequence). V was trimmed by 4 bases and J by 5 bases, leaving 18 bases between them. The CDR3 DNA is TGTGCCAGCAGTTCACCGGGCCTGAGGGTCAACGAGCAGTACTTC. Protein sequence: CASSSPGLRVNEQYF.

CDR3 sequence (DNA): TGTGCCTGGGGGGAATCCTACGAGCAGTACTTC. Translated: CAWGESYEQYF. This sequence joins TRBV30 and TRBJ2-7; the D is unclear. Per the germline V gene, CDR1 is GTSNPN and CDR2 is SVGIG (reference sequence). The CDR3 loop spans 11 amino acids. The V end lost 5 bases, the J end lost 1 base, and 6 bases lay between the germline ends.

A remark on this clone: Within the sample, other DNA sequences also encode this same CDR3. The genes are TRBV6-5 and TRBJ1-1, with D possibly being TRBD1 (5 bases). There are 14 residues in the CDR3. The germline V and J ends were trimmed by 0 bases and 1 base, with 6 bases remaining between them. Germline CDR1 MNHEY, CDR2 SVGAGI. Written as DNA, the CDR3 is TGTGCCAGCAGTTACTCGGGGGGGAACACTGAAGCTTTCTTT. Protein: CASSYSGGNTEAFF.

The chain has TRBV9 and TRBJ1-2; D possibly corresponds to TRBD1 (6 bases). The ends were cut back, 0 bases at V and 9 bases at J, with 12 bases in the middle. This CDR3 contains 13 residues. Germline lookup yields CDR1 SGDLS and CDR2 YYNGEE. Here the CDR3 reads CASSVEGTSSYTF. The CDR3 bases are TGTGCCAGCAGCGTAGAGGGGACAAGTAGCTACACCTTC.

As concerns this clone: One base away lies a much larger clone, so this may be a sequencing read error. In the same sample, other DNA sequences code for this CDR3. The chain carries TRBV4-3 and TRBJ2-7; D is possibly TRBD2 (5 bases). Germline CDR1 is LGHNA and CDR2 is YSLEER. This CDR3 is built from 14 residues. V was shortened by 0 bases and J by 3 bases, with 9 bases between the two germline ends. The CDR3 region is CASSQDRGFYEQYF. For the CDR3, the DNA is TGCGCCAGCAGCCAAGACCGAGGGTTCTACGAGCAGTACTTC.

The rearrangement uses TRBV5-5 and TRBJ1-4, with no clear D. Trimming cost V 0 bases and J 8 bases, with 11 bases left between them. The V gene's germline CDR1 is SGHKS and CDR2 YYEKEE (reference sequence). The CDR3 has 14 residues. The CDR3 loop reads CASSLGGSPEKLFF. In nucleotides, the CDR3 is TGTGCCAGCAGCTTGGGTGGGTCACCAGAAAAACTGTTTTTT.

The chain joins TRBV29-1 to TRBJ2-1, with TRBD2 matching over 10 bases. Germline V CDR1 and CDR2: SQVTM, ANQGSEA. The J segment lost 6 bases and the V segment lost 8 bases, leaving 13 bases of the junction unmatched. The CDR3 runs to 15 residues. The CDR3 DNA sequence: TGCAGCTATACTGAGGACGGGACTAGCGTCAATGAGCAGTTCTTC. It is translated as CSYTEDGTSVNEQFF.

The chain links TRBV5-1 to TRBJ1-4; D gene uncertain. The germline V gene has CDR1 SGHRS and CDR2 YFSETQ. The V end lost 0 bases, the J end lost 4 bases, and 7 bases lay between the germline ends. The CDR3 has 14 amino acids. CDR3 sequence (DNA): TGCGCCAGCAGCTTGGCCGCAGATAATGAAAAACTGTTTTTT. As protein: CASSLAADNEKLFF.

J is TRBJ2-7 and V is TRBV5-4; D unresolved. This CDR3 comprises 14 residues. Looked up from germline, CDR1 is SGHNT and CDR2 is YYREEE (reference sequence). V was trimmed by 0 bases and J by 6 bases, leaving 13 bases between them. CDR3 sequence: CASSLGSPTGEQYF. The DNA of the CDR3 is TGTGCCAGCAGCTTGGGCTCGCCGACCGGCGAGCAGTACTTC.

The rearrangement links TRBV2 to TRBJ2-7; D remains unclear. V was cut by 10 bases and J by 6 bases, with 19 bases left in between. From germline, CDR1 is SNHLY and CDR2 FYNNEI. The CDR3 length is 13 residues. CDR3 loop: CATYLSRLSEQYF. The CDR3 bases are TGTGCCACATACCTGAGTAGGCTTTCCGAGCAGTACTTC. Combining the CDR3 with reference TRBV2 and TRBJ2-7 gives the whole variable domain EPEVTQTPSHQVTQMGQEVILRCVPISNHLYFYWYRQILGQKVEFLVSFYNNEISEKSEIFDDQFSVERPDGSNFTLKIRSTKLEDSAMYFCATYLSRLSEQYFGPGTRLTVT.

The chain recombines TRBV6-5 with TRBJ1-3, with D perhaps TRBD1 (5 bases). V lost 5 bases, J lost 3 bases, and 14 bases lay in between. Germline V gives CDR1 MNHEY, CDR2 SVGAGI. The CDR3 contains 15 residues. In nucleotides, the CDR3 is TGTGCCAGCAGTAAAGGACTGGGACTTGGAAACACCATATATTTT. Its protein product is CASSKGLGLGNTIYF.

The CDR3 region is CASRTSGSYEQYF. Here the CDR3 DNA reads TGTGCCAGCCGGACTAGCGGCTCCTACGAGCAGTACTTC. The chain combines TRBV25-1 with TRBJ2-7; 10 nucleotides align to TRBD2. Per the germline V gene, CDR1 is MGHDK and CDR2 is SYGVNS. The trim removed 8 bases at V and 0 bases at J, leaving 1 base unmatched. The CDR3 length is 13 residues.

This clone was seen only once. Given the absence of the conserved phenylalanine or tryptophan at the CDR3 end, a read error is likely. The chain couples TRBV10-3 to TRBJ1-5; D might be TRBD1 (5 bases). The germline V and J ends were trimmed by 3 bases and 6 bases, with 12 bases remaining between them. Germline V gene sequence: CDR1 ENHRY, CDR2 SYGVKD. The CDR3 runs 14 residues. CDR3 nucleotide sequence: TGTGCCATCAGTGATCCCAGGGTCAGTCAGCCCCAGCATCTT. Translated, it gives CAISDPRVSQPQHL.

This sequence joins TRBV9 and TRBJ2-7; 7 nucleotides agree with TRBD1. The CDR3 is made up of 15 amino acids. Losses at the gene ends were 3 bases for V and 2 bases for J; bases not matched to a gene: 8. Looked up from germline, CDR1 is SGDLS and CDR2 is YYNGEE. In DNA form, the CDR3 reads TGTGCCAGCAGCGCACATTGGACAGGTCCCTACGAGCAGTACTTC. Protein: CASSAHWTGPYEQYF.

V is TRBV28 and J is TRBJ2-6; unclear D gene. CDR1 is MDHEN and CDR2 is SYDVKM in the germline V gene. The CDR3 length is 14 residues. The V end was cut by 5 bases, the J end by 4 bases, with 9 bases between. The CDR3 bases are TGTGCCAGCAGTGTAGAGGTGGGGGCCAACGTCCTGACTTTC. Translation gives CASSVEVGANVLTF. Full variable domain (remainder filled in from reference TRBV28 and TRBJ2-6): DVKVTQSSRYLVKRTGEKVFLECVQDMDHENMFWYRQDPGLGLRLIYFSYDVKMKEKGDIPEGYSVSREKKERFSLILESASTNQTSMYLCASSVEVGANVLTFGAGSRLTVL.

The V gene is TRBV9, the J gene TRBJ1-1; D gene ambiguous. This CDR3 contains 14 residues. The germline gives CDR1 SGDLS, CDR2 YYNGEE. The germline V and J ends were trimmed by 0 bases and 4 bases, with 10 bases remaining between them. CDR3 DNA: TGTGCCAGCAGCGTAGGGATTTTTGTCACTGAAGCTTTCTTT. Translating gives CASSVGIFVTEAFF. The full variable domain, completed using reference TRBV9 and TRBJ1-1, is DSGVTQTPKHLITATGQRVTLRCSPRSGDLSVYWYQQSLDQGLQFLIQYYNGEERAKGNILERFSAQQFPDLHSELNLSSLELGDSALYFCASSVGIFVTEAFFGQGTRLTVV.

This clone was detected a few times. The rearrangement links TRBV6-5 to TRBJ1-6, with 8 bases identical to TRBD1. Germline-derived CDR1 and CDR2 are MNHEY and SVGAGI. With 4 bases clipped from V and 9 bases from J, the junction kept 11 bases outside the gene matches. The CDR3 runs to 16 residues. This CDR3 reads CASSSFPGQGASPLHF. CDR3 sequence (DNA): TGTGCCAGCAGTTCCTTCCCCGGACAGGGAGCTTCACCCCTCCACTTT.

The rearrangement links TRBV7-6 to TRBJ2-5, with D possibly called TRBD1 or TRBD2 (7 bases each). Germline V CDR1 and CDR2: SGHVS, FNYEAQ. V shed 6 bases and J shed 4 bases, with 18 bases lying between them. This CDR3 region has 15 residues. The CDR3 loop reads CASRGGAGGRETQYF. The CDR3, as DNA: TGTGCCAGCAGGGGAGGGGCAGGGGGGAGAGAGACCCAGTACTTC.

The genes are TRBV19 and TRBJ2-7; 11 bases map to TRBD1. This CDR3 is 18 amino acids long. The germline V gene encodes CDR1 LNHDA and CDR2 SQIVND (reference sequence). After removal of 3 bases from V and 4 bases from J, the junction contained 14 bases not matched to a gene. CDR3 region: CASSIGNRGTGGFYEQYF. The DNA for the CDR3 is TGTGCCAGTAGTATTGGAAACCGTGGGACAGGGGGTTTTTACGAGCAGTACTTC. The variable domain in full, with the rest retrieved from reference TRBV19 and TRBJ2-7, is DGGITQSPKYLFRKEGQNVTLSCEQNLNHDAMYWYRQDPGQGLRLIYYSQIVNDFQKGDIAEGYSVSREKKESFPLTVTSAQKNPTAFYLCASSIGNRGTGGFYEQYFGPGTRLTVT.

The chain uses TRBV18 and TRBJ1-4; D might be TRBD1 (6 bases). Trimming removed 3 bases at V and 8 bases at J, with 10 bases between. This CDR3 has 13 amino acids. The V gene's germline CDR1 is KGHSH and CDR2 LQKENI. The CDR3 DNA reads as TGTGCCAGCTCACCCGACAGGTTGGAAAAACTGTTTTTT. Amino acid sequence: CASSPDRLEKLFF.

The rearrangement joins TRBV2 to TRBJ1-4, with TRBD1 as a possible D gene (6 bases). Germline-derived CDR1 and CDR2 are SNHLY and FYNNEI. The germline V and J ends were trimmed by 7 bases and 1 base, with 19 bases remaining between them. There are 17 residues in the CDR3. CDR3 sequence: CASTLDLQGQTNEKLFF. The CDR3 DNA follows: TGTGCCAGCACATTAGACCTACAGGGCCAAACTAATGAAAAACTGTTTTTT.

The CDR3 sequence is CASSNPRLAFF. DNA for the CDR3: TGTGCCAGCAGCAATCCTCGGTTAGCTTTCTTT. The chain uses TRBV28 and TRBJ1-1, with D uncertain. CDR3 size: 11 residues. CDR1 and CDR2 from the germline V gene are MDHEN and SYDVKM. V was pared by 6 bases and J by 10 bases, with 12 bases between. Full variable domain (remainder filled in from reference TRBV28 and TRBJ1-1): DVKVTQSSRYLVKRTGEKVFLECVQDMDHENMFWYRQDPGLGLRLIYFSYDVKMKEKGDIPEGYSVSREKKERFSLILESASTNQTSMYLCASSNPRLAFFGQGTRLTVV.

The CDR3 bases are TGTGCCAGTACCCCGGTTAGGCGGACTGATGGCTACACCTTC. Translation gives CASTPVRRTDGYTF. The chain links TRBV19 to TRBJ1-2; D remains ambiguous. CDR1 is LNHDA, CDR2 SQIVND, per germline (reference sequence). The V end lost 7 bases, the J end lost 6 bases, and 18 bases lay between the germline ends. The CDR3 has 14 amino acids. Full variable domain (outside the CDR3, taken from reference TRBV19 and TRBJ1-2): DGGITQSPKYLFRKEGQNVTLSCEQNLNHDAMYWYRQDPGQGLRLIYYSQIVNDFQKGDIAEGYSVSREKKESFPLTVTSAQKNPTAFYLCASTPVRRTDGYTFGSGTRLTVV.

This CDR3 is CASSDRGGSETEAFF. The CDR3 DNA is TGTGCCAGCAGTGACCGTGGGGGATCGGAGACTGAAGCTTTCTTT. This chain uses TRBV6-1 with TRBJ1-1, with D perhaps matching TRBD1 (5 bases). This CDR3 region has 15 residues. Germline CDR1 is MNHNS and CDR2 is SASEGT. Between the trimmed V and J ends, which lost 3 bases and 5 bases, there was a span of 16 bases.

The chain is built from TRBV6-1 and TRBJ1-6; tentative D call: TRBD1 (5 bases). Deletions cut 0 bases from V and 6 bases from J, with 12 bases between. Looked up from germline, CDR1 is MNHNS and CDR2 is SASEGT. This CDR3 is 16 amino acids long. The CDR3 DNA follows: TGTGCCAGCAGTGAAGCGCTAGGGGCGGGTAATTCACCCCTCCACTTT. Its protein product is CASSEALGAGNSPLHF.